This TCR beta chain was retrieved from a study of T cells in Graves' hyperthyroidism and ophthalmopathy. J lost 1 base, V lost 7 bases, and 6 bases had no gene match. There are 14 residues in the CDR3. Germline V gives CDR1 LNHDA, CDR2 SQIVND (reference sequence). Any patient presenting with uncontrolled infection, other autoimmune disease, pregnancy or lactation was left out. Diagnostic assessment was based on clinical symptoms, serum thyroxine and TRAb, thyroid ultrasound and orbital computed tomography. TCR beta CDR3 regions were amplified from RNA transcripts. A set of HTBI primers served as the primers for a first-round RT-PCR of the TCR CDR3. TCRdb re-analysed the multiplex PCR reads in MiXCR, keeping a single row per CDR3 protein. The sample yields 300,000 to 450,000 distinct CDR3 sequences, about a sixth seen once.

This chain connects TRBV19 to TRBJ2-7; 8 bases align to TRBD1. The specimen sequenced was blood. The TCR was taken from a woman aged 25-40 years with Graves' hyperthyroidism that later progressed to Graves' ophthalmopathy. The chain's CDR3 is CASTPTGASYEQYF. DNA for the CDR3: TGTGCCAGTACCCCGACAGGGGCGTCCTACGAGCAGTACTTC.